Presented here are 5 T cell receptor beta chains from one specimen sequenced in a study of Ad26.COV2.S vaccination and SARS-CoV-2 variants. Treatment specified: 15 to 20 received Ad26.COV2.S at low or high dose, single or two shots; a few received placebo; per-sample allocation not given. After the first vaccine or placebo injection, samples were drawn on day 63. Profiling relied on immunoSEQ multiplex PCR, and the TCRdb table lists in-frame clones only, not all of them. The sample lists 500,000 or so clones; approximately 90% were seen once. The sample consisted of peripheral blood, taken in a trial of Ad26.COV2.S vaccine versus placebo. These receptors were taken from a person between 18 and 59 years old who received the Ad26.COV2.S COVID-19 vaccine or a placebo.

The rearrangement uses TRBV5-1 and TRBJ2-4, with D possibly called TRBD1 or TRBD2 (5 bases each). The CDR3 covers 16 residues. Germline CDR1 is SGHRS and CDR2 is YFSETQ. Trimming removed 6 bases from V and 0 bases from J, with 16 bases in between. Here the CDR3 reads CASTRDGGKAKNIQYF. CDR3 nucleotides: TGCGCCAGCACCCGGGACGGCGGAAAAGCCAAAAACATTCAGTACTTC.

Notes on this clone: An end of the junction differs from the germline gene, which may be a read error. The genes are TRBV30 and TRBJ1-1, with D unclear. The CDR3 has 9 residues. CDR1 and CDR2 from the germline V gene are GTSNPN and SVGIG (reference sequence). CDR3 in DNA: TGTGCCTACGGTCCGAAGCTTCTCTTT. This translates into CAYGPKLLF.

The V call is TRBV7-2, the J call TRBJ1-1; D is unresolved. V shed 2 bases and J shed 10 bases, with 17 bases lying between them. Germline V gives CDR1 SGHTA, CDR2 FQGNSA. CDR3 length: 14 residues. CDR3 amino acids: CASSLSASGWRAFF. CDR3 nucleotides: TGTGCCAGCAGCTTATCGGCCTCGGGGTGGAGAGCTTTCTTT.

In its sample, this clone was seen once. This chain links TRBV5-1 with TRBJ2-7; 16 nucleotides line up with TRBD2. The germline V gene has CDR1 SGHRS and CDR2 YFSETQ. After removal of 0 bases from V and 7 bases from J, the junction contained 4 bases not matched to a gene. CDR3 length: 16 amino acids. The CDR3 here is CASSLVGTSGRGEQYF. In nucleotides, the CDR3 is TGCGCCAGCAGCTTGGTCGGGACTAGCGGGAGGGGGGAGCAGTACTTC.

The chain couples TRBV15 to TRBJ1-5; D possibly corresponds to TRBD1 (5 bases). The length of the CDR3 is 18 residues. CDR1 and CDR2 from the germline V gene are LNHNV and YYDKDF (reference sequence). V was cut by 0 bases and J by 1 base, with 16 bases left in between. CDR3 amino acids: CATSRDLQVPSSNQPQHF. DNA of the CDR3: TGTGCCACCAGCAGAGATCTACAGGTCCCATCAAGCAATCAGCCCCAGCATTTT.